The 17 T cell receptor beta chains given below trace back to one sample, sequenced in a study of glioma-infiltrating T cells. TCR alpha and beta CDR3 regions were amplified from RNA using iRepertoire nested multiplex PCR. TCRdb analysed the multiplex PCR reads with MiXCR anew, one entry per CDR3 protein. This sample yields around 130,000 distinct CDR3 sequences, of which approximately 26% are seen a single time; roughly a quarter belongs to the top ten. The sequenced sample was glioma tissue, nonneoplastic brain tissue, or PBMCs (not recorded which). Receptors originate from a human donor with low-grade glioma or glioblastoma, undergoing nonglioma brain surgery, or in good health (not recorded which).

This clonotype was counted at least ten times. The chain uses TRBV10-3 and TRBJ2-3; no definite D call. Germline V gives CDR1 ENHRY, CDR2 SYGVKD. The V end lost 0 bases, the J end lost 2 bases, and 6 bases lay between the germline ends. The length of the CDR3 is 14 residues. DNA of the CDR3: TGTGCCATCAGTGAGTCGCCCCCCACAGATACGCAGTATTTT. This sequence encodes CAISESPPTDTQYF.

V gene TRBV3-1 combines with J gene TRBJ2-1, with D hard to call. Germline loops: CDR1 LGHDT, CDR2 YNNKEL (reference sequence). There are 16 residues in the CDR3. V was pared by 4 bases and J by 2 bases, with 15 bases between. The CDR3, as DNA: TGTGCCAGCAGCCCGTCCCCGACTCACACCTACAATGAGCAGTTCTTC. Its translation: CASSPSPTHTYNEQFF.

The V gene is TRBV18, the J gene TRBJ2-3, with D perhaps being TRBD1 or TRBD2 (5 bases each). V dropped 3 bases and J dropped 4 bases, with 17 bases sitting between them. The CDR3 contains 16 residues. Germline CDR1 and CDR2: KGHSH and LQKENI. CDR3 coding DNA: TGTGCCAGCTCACCCGGGACCGCCAGGGACCCAGATACGCAGTATTTT. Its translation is CASSPGTARDPDTQYF.

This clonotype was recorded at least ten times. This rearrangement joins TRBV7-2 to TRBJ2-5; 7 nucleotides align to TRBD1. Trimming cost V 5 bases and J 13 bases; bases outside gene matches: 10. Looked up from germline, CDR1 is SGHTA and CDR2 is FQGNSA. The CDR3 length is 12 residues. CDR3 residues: CASSPRQGPRYF. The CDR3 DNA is TGTGCCAGCAGCCCCAGACAGGGCCCCAGGTACTTC.

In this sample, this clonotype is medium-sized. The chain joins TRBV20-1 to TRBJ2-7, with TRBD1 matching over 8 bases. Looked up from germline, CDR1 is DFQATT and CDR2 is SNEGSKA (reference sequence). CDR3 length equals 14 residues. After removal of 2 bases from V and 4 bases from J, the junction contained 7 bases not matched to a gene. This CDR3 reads CSARNRGEEYEQYV. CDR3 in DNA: TGCAGTGCTAGAAACAGGGGGGAAGAATACGAGCAGTACGTC.

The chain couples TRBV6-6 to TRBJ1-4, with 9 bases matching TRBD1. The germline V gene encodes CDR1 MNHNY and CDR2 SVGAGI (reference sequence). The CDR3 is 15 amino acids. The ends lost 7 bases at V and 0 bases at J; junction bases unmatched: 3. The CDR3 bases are TGTGCCAGCATCCGGGACAGGGCAACTAATGAAAAACTGTTTTTT. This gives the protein CASIRDRATNEKLFF.

As DNA, the CDR3 is TGTGCCAGCAGCTTGGCAGGGGGAAATGCTGAAGCTTTCTTT. Translation gives CASSLAGGNAEAFF. The chain links TRBV7-9 to TRBJ1-1, with 7 bases fitting TRBD1. Trimming cost V 3 bases and J 6 bases; bases outside gene matches: 7. CDR1 is SEHNR, CDR2 FQNEAQ, per germline (reference sequence). This CDR3 comprises 14 residues.

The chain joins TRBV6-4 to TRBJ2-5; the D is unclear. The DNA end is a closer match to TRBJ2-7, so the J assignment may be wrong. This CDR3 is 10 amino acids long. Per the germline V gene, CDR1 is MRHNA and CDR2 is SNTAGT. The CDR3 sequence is CASTGYEQYF. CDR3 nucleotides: TGTGCCAGCACGGGCTACGAGCAGTACTTC.

The CDR3 is CASSWLDRANTEAFF. DNA for the CDR3: TGTGCCAGCAGCTGGCTGGACAGGGCGAACACTGAAGCTTTCTTT. The rearrangement uses TRBV5-8 and TRBJ1-1; 8 bases are shared with TRBD1. This CDR3 region has 15 residues. V shed 3 bases and J 1 base; nucleotides not matched to a gene: 5. Per germline, CDR1 SGHTS and CDR2 YDEGEE.

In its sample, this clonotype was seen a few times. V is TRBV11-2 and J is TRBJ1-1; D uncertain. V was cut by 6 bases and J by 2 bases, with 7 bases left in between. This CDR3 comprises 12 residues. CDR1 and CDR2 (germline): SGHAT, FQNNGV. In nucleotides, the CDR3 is TGTGCCAGCAGAGGAGGTAACACTGAAGCTTTCTTT. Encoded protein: CASRGGNTEAFF.

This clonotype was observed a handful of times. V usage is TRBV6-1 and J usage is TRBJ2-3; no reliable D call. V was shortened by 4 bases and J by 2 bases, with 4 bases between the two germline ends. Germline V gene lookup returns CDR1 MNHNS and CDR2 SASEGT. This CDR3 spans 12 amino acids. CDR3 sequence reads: CASSATTDTQYF. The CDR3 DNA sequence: TGTGCCAGCAGTGCGACCACAGATACGCAGTATTTT.

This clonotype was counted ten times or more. Written as DNA, the CDR3 is TGTGCCAGCAGTGAAGCGCGTAGGGGCAGGGGTTATTCACCCCTCCACTTT. This gives the protein CASSEARRGRGYSPLHF. The chain joins TRBV2 to TRBJ1-6, with D tentatively TRBD1 (6 bases). Germline lookup yields CDR1 SNHLY and CDR2 FYNNEI. This CDR3 is 17 amino acids long. Trimming pared 0 bases from V and 8 bases from J, leaving 17 bases between.

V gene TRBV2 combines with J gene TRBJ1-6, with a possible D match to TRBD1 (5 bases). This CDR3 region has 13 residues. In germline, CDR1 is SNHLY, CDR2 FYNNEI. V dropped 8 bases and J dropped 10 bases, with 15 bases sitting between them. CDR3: CASGGSQESPLHF. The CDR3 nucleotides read TGTGCCAGCGGGGGATCCCAAGAATCACCCCTCCACTTT.

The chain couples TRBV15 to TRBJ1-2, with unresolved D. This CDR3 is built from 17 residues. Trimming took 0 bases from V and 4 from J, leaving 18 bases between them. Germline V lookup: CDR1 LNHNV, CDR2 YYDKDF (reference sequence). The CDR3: CATSRETRTTRRYGYTF. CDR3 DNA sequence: TGTGCCACCAGCAGAGAAACCCGGACCACTCGTCGCTATGGCTACACCTTC.

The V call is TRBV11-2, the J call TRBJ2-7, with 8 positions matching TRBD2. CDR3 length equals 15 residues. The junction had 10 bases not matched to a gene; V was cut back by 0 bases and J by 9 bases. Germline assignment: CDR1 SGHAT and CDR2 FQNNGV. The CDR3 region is CASSLDRLAGLPQYV. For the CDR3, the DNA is TGTGCCAGCAGCTTAGATCGATTAGCGGGGTTACCGCAGTACGTC.

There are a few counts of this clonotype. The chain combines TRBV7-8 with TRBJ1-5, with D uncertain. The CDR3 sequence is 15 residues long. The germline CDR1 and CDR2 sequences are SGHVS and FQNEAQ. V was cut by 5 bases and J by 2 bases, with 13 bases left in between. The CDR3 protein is CASSLREAGNQPQHF. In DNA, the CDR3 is TGTGCCAGCAGCCTACGTGAGGCGGGCAATCAGCCCCAGCATTTT.

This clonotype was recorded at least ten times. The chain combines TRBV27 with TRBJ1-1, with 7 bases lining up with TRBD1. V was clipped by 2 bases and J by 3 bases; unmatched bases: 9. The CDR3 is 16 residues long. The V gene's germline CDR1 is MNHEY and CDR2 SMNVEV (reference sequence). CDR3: CASSLLAGQPYTEAFF. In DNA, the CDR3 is TGTGCCAGCAGTTTACTAGCGGGACAGCCGTACACTGAAGCTTTCTTT.